Listed below are T cell receptor beta chains from one sample, sequenced in a study of Ad26.COV2.S vaccination and SARS-CoV-2 variants. Method: immunoSEQ multiplex PCR; TCRdb's copy keeps in-frame clones and lacks some. The sample carries some 390,000 clones, approximately 86% recorded once. The input for sequencing was peripheral blood, taken in a trial of Ad26.COV2.S vaccine versus placebo. The receptor source for this set is a person aged 18 to 65 who received the Ad26.COV2.S COVID-19 vaccine or a placebo. The CDR3 runs from the conserved cysteine through the conserved F or W. The D gene is left open where the match is weak. A clone size is listed for some rows: how often the clone was seen (once, few, many), or a class if it is expanded.

d_gene: -; abundance: -; j_gene: TRBJ1-1; v_gene: TRBV6-4; CDR3nt: TGTGCCAGCAGTGACTCGAACGGGGTTGAAGCTTTCTTT; CDR3aa: CASSDSNGVEAFF
d_gene: -; abundance: -; j_gene: TRBJ1-3; v_gene: TRBV6-5; CDR3nt: TGTGCCAGCAGTTACTCGAGTGGGGGCGGAAACACCATATATTTT; CDR3aa: CASSYSSGGGNTIYF
d_gene: -; abundance: -; j_gene: TRBJ1-2; v_gene: TRBV4-1; CDR3nt: TGCGCCAGCAAAAACAGGAGTAACTATGGCTACACCTTC; CDR3aa: CASKNRSNYGYTF
d_gene: -; abundance: -; j_gene: TRBJ1-4; v_gene: TRBV27; CDR3nt: TGTGCCAGCAGCGGGCGGGCCCGGAATGAAAAACTGTTTTTT; CDR3aa: CASSGRARNEKLFF
d_gene: -; abundance: -; j_gene: TRBJ1-4; v_gene: TRBV3-1/TRBV3-2; CDR3nt: TGTGCCAGCAGCCAAGACTGGAGTAGAAAACTGTTTTTT; CDR3aa: CASSQDWSRKLFF
d_gene: -; abundance: once; j_gene: TRBJ1-1; v_gene: TRBV3-1/TRBV3-2; CDR3nt: TGTGCCAGCAGCCAAGAGACAGGTTTTAACACTGAAGCTTTCTTT; CDR3aa: CASSQETGFNTEAFF
d_gene: -; abundance: -; j_gene: TRBJ2-4; v_gene: TRBV2; CDR3nt: TGTGCCAGCAGCGGGACCAACATTCAGTACTTC; CDR3aa: CASSGTNIQYF
d_gene: -; abundance: -; j_gene: TRBJ1-2; v_gene: TRBV30; CDR3nt: TGTGCCTGGAGAAGGGCGGATGGCTACACCTTC; CDR3aa: CAWRRADGYTF
d_gene: -; abundance: -; j_gene: TRBJ1-6; v_gene: TRBV7-2; CDR3nt: TGTGCCAGCAGCTTGGGACCAAATTCACCCCTCCACTTT; CDR3aa: CASSLGPNSPLHF
d_gene: -; abundance: -; j_gene: TRBJ2-1; v_gene: TRBV11-3; CDR3nt: TGTGCCAGCAGCAATAGGGACTTCGAGGAGCAGTTCTTC; CDR3aa: CASSNRDFEEQFF
d_gene: TRBD1; abundance: -; j_gene: TRBJ2-3; v_gene: TRBV6-5; CDR3nt: TGTGCCAGCAGCACACAGGGGCCAGATACGCAGTATTTT; CDR3aa: CASSTQGPDTQYF
d_gene: -; abundance: -; j_gene: TRBJ1-6; v_gene: TRBV12-3/TRBV12-4; CDR3nt: TGTGCCAGCAGTTTCGGGAATTCACCCCTCCACTTT; CDR3aa: CASSFGNSPLHF
d_gene: -; abundance: -; j_gene: TRBJ1-2; v_gene: TRBV15; CDR3nt: TGTGCCACCAGCAGCGGACGAGGGTATGGCTACACCTTC; CDR3aa: CATSSGRGYGYTF
d_gene: TRBD1; abundance: -; j_gene: TRBJ1-3; v_gene: TRBV4-3; CDR3nt: TGCGCCAGCAGCTACAGGGGAGAGGGAAACACCATATATTTT; CDR3aa: CASSYRGEGNTIYF
d_gene: -; abundance: -; j_gene: TRBJ2-7; v_gene: TRBV4-1; CDR3nt: TGCGCCAGCAGCCAAGCGGCGGGGCCAGGGTATAGTCAGGGGCAGTACTTC; CDR3aa: CASSQAAGPGYSQGQYF
d_gene: TRBD1; abundance: -; j_gene: TRBJ1-1; v_gene: TRBV4-1; CDR3nt: TGCGCCAGCAGCCGGGACAGGGAGGCTTTCTTT; CDR3aa: CASSRDREAFF
d_gene: -; abundance: few; j_gene: TRBJ1-2; v_gene: TRBV19; CDR3nt: TGTGCCAGTAGTAACTTCGGACAGCTAAAAAACTATGGCTACACCTTC; CDR3aa: CASSNFGQLKNYGYTF
d_gene: TRBD1; abundance: few; j_gene: TRBJ1-2; v_gene: TRBV19; CDR3nt: TGTGCCAGTAGTCTGGGACAGGGCGCTGGCTACACCTTC; CDR3aa: CASSLGQGAGYTF
d_gene: -; abundance: once; j_gene: TRBJ2-3; v_gene: TRBV9; CDR3nt: TGTGCCAGCAGCGTAGTTGTGTCCGATACGCAGTATTTT; CDR3aa: CASSVVVSDTQYF
d_gene: TRBD1; abundance: -; j_gene: TRBJ1-2; v_gene: TRBV5-3; CDR3nt: TGTGCCAGAAGCTTGAGGACCGGGACAGTCTCCTTC; CDR3aa: CARSLRTGTVSF
d_gene: -; abundance: -; j_gene: TRBJ2-2; v_gene: TRBV12-3/TRBV12-4; CDR3nt: TGTGCCAGCAGCCTGATTCTAACCGGGGAGCTGTTTTTT; CDR3aa: CASSLILTGELFF
d_gene: TRBD1; abundance: -; j_gene: TRBJ2-2; v_gene: TRBV5-1; CDR3nt: TGCGCCAGCAGCTGGGGGACAGCTACCGGGGAGCTGTTTTTT; CDR3aa: CASSWGTATGELFF